This TCR beta chain derives from a study of T cell changes during pregnancy in multiple sclerosis. J gave up 9 bases and V 4 bases, and 5 bases lay outside the gene matches. Germline-derived CDR1 and CDR2 are MGHDK and SYGVNS. This CDR3 contains 12 residues. Libraries were prepared by immunoSEQ multiplex PCR; TCRdb keeps only in-frame clonotypes and omits some of them. This repertoire shows about 29,000 clones, 90% to 95% found once; its top ten account for approximately 6%. The sequence was obtained from a female donor with multiple sclerosis, enrolled in a pregnancy study. The sequencing here drew on CD8+ T cells from peripheral blood mononuclear cells, taken before pregnancy. V and J are TRBV25-1 and TRBJ1-2; 7 bases match TRBD1. The CDR3 spells CASSAYRGSYTF. CDR3 coding DNA: TGTGCCAGCAGTGCTTACAGGGGAAGCTACACCTTC.